This TCR beta chain was documented in a study of OX40 agonist ivuxolimab in advanced cancers. Study summary: Anti-PD-1, anti-PD-L1 or anti-CTLA-4 therapy given earlier was allowed, and around 40% had some. Partial response was recorded in three patients: one hepatocellular carcinoma and two cutaneous melanoma cases.

This CDR3 region has 15 residues. The V gene lost 7 bases and the J gene lost 3 bases, with 16 bases spanning the gap. Germline loops: CDR1 SNHLY, CDR2 FYNNEI. The repertoire was sequenced with immunoSEQ multiplex PCR; TCRdb's copy has only in-frame clones and lacks some. The top ten hold around 20% of the sample, which has about 35,000 clones, about 94% seen once. The clonotype originates from an adult with an advanced solid tumor such as melanoma, head and neck, liver or kidney cancer. Specimen: CD4+ or CD8+ T cells sorted from blood, collected in a trial of the OX40 agonist ivuxolimab. V is TRBV2 and J is TRBJ1-3; tentatively, D is TRBD1 (5 bases). CDR3 in amino acids: CASITPGSFGNTIYF. CDR3 DNA: TGTGCCAGCATCACGCCAGGGTCGTTTGGAAACACCATATATTTT.